This TCR beta chain was captured in a study of T cell responses to AZD1222 COVID-19 vaccine. Study-level points and caveats: Mostly white British, mostly female donors; authors suggested clonal diversity may be underestimated.

Measured with immunoSEQ multiplex PCR; TCRdb has only the in-frame clones, and not every one. Of about 180,000 clones in the sample, around nine tenths are singletons; the top ten hold over 1.2%. Germline V gene sequence: CDR1 SNHLY, CDR2 FYNNEI. This CDR3 spans 15 amino acids. V was trimmed by 3 bases and J by 9 bases, leaving 15 bases between them. On this clone: Its antigen is undetermined.

The V call is TRBV2, the J call TRBJ1-6; D perhaps matches TRBD1 (5 bases). This clonotype was sampled from an adult in good health. The source material was peripheral blood, sampled on day 0 of AZD1222 vaccination. CDR3 DNA sequence: TGTGCCAGCAGTGATCAACAGGTGGGGGGTTCACCCCTCCACTTT. It is translated as CASSDQQVGGSPLHF.